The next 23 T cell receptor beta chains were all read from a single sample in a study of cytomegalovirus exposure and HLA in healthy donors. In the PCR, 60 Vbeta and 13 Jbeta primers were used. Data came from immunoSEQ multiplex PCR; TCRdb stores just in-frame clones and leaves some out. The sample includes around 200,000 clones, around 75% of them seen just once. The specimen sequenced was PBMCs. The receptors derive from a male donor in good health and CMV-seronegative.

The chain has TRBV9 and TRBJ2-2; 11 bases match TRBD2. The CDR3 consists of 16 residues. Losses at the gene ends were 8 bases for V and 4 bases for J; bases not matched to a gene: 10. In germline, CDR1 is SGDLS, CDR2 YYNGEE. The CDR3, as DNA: TGTGCCAGTGGCCTTAGCGGGAGGGCCGCCACCGGGGAGCTGTTTTTT. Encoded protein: CASGLSGRAATGELFF.

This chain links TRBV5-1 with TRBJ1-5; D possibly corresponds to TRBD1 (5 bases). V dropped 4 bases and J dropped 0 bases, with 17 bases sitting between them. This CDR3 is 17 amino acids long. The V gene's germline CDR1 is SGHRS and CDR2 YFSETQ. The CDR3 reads CASSLFPGVDSNQPQHF. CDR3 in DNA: TGCGCCAGCAGCCTGTTTCCGGGGGTAGATAGCAATCAGCCCCAGCATTTT. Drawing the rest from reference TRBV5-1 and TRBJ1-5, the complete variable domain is KAGVTQTPRYLIKTRGQQVTLSCSPISGHRSVSWYQQTPGQGLQFLFEYFSETQRNKGNFPGRFSGRQFSNSRSEMNVSTLELGDSALYLCASSLFPGVDSNQPQHFGDGTRLSIL.

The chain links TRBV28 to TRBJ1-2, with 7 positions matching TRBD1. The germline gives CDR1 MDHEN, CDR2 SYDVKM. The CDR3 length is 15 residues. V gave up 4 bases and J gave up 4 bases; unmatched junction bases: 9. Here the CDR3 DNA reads TGTGCCAGCAGTTCCCTCGGACAGGCCCCCTATGGCTACACCTTC. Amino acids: CASSSLGQAPYGYTF.

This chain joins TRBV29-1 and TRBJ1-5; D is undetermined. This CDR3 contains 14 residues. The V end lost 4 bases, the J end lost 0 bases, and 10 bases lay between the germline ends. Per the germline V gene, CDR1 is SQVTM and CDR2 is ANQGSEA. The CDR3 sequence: CSVVATDSNQPQHF. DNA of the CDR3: TGCAGCGTTGTAGCGACCGATAGCAATCAGCCCCAGCATTTT.

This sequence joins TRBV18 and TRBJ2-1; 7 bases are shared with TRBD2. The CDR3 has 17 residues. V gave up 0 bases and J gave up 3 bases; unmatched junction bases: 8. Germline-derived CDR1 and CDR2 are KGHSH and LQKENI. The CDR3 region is CASSPPAGGSRYNEQFF. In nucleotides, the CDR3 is TGTGCCAGCTCACCACCCGCCGGCGGGAGTCGCTACAATGAGCAGTTCTTC.

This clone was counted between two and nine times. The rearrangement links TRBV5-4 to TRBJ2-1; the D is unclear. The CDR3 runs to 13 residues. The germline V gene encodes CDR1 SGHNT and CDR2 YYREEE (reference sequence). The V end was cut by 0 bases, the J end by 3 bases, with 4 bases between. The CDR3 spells CASSLASYNEQFF. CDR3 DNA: TGTGCCAGCAGCTTGGCTAGCTACAATGAGCAGTTCTTC.

The CDR3 sequence is CASSYGTGSAEAFF. The CDR3, as DNA: TGCGCCAGCAGCTACGGGACAGGGAGCGCTGAAGCTTTCTTT. V usage is TRBV4-3 and J usage is TRBJ1-1, with 9 bases identical to TRBD1. CDR1 is LGHNA, CDR2 YSLEER, per germline. The V and J ends lost 5 bases and 6 bases, in that order; junction bases with no gene match: 7. The CDR3 covers 14 residues.

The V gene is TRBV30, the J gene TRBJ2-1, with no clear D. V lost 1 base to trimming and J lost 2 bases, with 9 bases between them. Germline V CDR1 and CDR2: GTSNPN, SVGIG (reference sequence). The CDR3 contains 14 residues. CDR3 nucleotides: TGTGCCTGGAGTGAATCCGTCGCCTACAATGAGCAGTTCTTC. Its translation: CAWSESVAYNEQFF.

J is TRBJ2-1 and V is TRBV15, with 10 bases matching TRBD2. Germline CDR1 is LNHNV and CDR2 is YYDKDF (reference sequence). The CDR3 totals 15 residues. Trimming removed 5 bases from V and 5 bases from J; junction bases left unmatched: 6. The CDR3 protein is CATSDLSGRNNEQFF. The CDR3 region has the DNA TGTGCCACCAGCGACCTTAGCGGGAGGAACAATGAGCAGTTCTTC. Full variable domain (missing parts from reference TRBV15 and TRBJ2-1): DAMVIQNPRYQVTQFGKPVTLSCSQTLNHNVMYWYQQKSSQAPKLLFHYYDKDFNNEADTPDNFQSRRPNTSFCFLDIRSPGLGDTAMYLCATSDLSGRNNEQFFGPGTRLTVL.

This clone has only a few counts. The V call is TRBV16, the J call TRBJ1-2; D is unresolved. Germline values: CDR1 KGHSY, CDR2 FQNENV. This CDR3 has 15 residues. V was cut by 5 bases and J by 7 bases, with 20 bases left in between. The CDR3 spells CASSNRGSVRLGYTF. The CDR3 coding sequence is TGTGCCAGCAGCAATCGGGGTTCCGTCCGGCTTGGCTACACCTTC.

The CDR3 spells CASSLDSDQPQHF. The DNA for the CDR3 is TGCGCCAGCAGCCTGGACAGTGATCAGCCCCAGCATTTT. The chain has TRBV5-1 and TRBJ1-5; tentative D call: TRBD1 (6 bases). The CDR3 loop spans 13 amino acids. V was shortened by 4 bases and J by 5 bases, with 10 bases between the two germline ends. Germline V gene data show CDR1 as SGHRS and CDR2 as YFSETQ.

CDR3 sequence (DNA): TGTGCCAGCAGCTTACAGGGTACTATTCAGTACTTC. As protein: CASSLQGTIQYF. The genes are TRBV11-1 and TRBJ2-4; TRBD1 might be the D (5 bases). Germline lookup yields CDR1 SGHAT and CDR2 FQDESV (reference sequence). This CDR3 is built from 12 residues. Between the trimmed V and J ends, which lost 2 bases and 10 bases, there was a span of 9 bases. Variable domain in full (rest from reference TRBV11-1 and TRBJ2-4): EAEVAQSPRYKITEKSQAVAFWCDPISGHATLYWYRQILGQGPELLVQFQDESVVDDSQLPKDRFSAERLKGVDSTLKIQPAELGDSAMYLCASSLQGTIQYFGAGTRLSVL.

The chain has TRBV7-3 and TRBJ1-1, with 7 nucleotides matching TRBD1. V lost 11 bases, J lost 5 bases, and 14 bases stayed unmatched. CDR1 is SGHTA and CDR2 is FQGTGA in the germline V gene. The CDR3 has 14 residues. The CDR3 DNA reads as TGTGCCCCCCAAAGGACAGGAGGAAGAACTGAAGCTTTCTTT. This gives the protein CAPQRTGGRTEAFF.

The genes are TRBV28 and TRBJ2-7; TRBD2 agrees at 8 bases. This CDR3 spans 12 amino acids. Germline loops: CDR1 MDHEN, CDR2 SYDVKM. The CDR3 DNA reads TGTGCGAGCGGGAGCAGCTCCTACGAGCAGTACTTC. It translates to CASGSSSYEQYF.

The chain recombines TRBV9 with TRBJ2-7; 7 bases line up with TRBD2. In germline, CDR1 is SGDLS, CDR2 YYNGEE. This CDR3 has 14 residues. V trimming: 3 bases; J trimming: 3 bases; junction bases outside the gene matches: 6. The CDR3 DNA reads TGTGCCAGCAGCGCCGGGAGCGGGAACTACGAGCAGTACTTC. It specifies CASSAGSGNYEQYF.

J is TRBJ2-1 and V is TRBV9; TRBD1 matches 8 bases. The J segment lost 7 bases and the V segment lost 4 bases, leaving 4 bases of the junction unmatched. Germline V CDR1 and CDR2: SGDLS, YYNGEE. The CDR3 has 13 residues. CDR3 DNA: TGTGCCAGCAGCACGGACAGGGTTAATGAGCAGTTCTTC. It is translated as CASSTDRVNEQFF.

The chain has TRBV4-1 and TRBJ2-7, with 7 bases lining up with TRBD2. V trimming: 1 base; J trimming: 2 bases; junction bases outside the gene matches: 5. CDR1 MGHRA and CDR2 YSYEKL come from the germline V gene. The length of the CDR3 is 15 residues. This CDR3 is CASSQGGGLTYEQYF. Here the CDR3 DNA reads TGCGCCAGCAGCCAAGGGGGGGGACTTACCTACGAGCAGTACTTC.

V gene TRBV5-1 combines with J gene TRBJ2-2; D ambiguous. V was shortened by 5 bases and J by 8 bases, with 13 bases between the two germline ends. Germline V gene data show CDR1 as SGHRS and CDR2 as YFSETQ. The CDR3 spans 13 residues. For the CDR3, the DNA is TGCGCCAGCAGGCCTACGAGTGCGGGGGAGCTGTTTTTT. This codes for CASRPTSAGELFF.

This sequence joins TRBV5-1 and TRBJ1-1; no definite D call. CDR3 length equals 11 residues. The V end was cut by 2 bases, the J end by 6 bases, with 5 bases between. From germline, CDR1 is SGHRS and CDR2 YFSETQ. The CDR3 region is CASSFGPEAFF. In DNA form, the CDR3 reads TGCGCCAGCAGCTTTGGGCCTGAAGCTTTCTTT.

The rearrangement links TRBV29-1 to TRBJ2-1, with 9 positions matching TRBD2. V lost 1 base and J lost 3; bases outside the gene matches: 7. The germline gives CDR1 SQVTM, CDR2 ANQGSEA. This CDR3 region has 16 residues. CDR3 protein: CSVEGMREGHYNEQFF. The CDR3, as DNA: TGCAGCGTTGAAGGGATGCGGGAGGGTCACTACAATGAGCAGTTCTTC.

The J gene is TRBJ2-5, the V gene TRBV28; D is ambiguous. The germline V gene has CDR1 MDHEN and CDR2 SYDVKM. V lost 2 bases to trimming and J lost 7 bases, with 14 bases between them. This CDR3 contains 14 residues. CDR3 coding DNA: TGTGCCAGCAGTTTACCCACGGGTCGCGGGACCCAGTACTTC. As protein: CASSLPTGRGTQYF.

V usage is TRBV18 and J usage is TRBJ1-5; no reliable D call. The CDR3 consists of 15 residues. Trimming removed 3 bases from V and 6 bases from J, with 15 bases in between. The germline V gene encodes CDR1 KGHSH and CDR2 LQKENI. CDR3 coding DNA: TGTGCCAGCTCACCGACCGGGAGCGGGTTTCAGCCCCAGCATTTT. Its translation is CASSPTGSGFQPQHF.

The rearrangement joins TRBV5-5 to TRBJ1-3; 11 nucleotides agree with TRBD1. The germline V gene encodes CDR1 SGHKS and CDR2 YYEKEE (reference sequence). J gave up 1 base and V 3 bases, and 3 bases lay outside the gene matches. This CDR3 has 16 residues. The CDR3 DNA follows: TGTGCCAGCAGCTGGGGACAGGGGGTGTCTGGAAACACCATATATTTT. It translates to CASSWGQGVSGNTIYF.